Described below is a single T cell receptor (beta chain) sequence and its context. After removal of 3 bases from V and 3 bases from J, the junction contained 7 bases not matched to a gene. CDR1 is MNHNS, CDR2 SASEGT, per germline. The CDR3 has 16 residues. The sample belongs to a study of blood T cell repertoires in COVID-19. Turning to the study itself: Donors in the United States, Italy and Spain gave samples during acute or convalescent COVID-19. Nucleic acid was either cDNA or gDNA, and it came from T cells, B-cell-depleted T cells, or PBMCs.

The authors' processing: Nucleated cell number was recorded as an estimate derived from reference gene primer amplification. Method: immunoSEQ multiplex PCR; TCRdb's copy keeps in-frame clones and lacks some. From that table come the V and J calls and clone size; the DNA was used to work out D and trimming. The table records 150,000 to 200,000 clones, around 82% of them present only once. The chain has TRBV6-1 and TRBJ1-5; TRBD1 agrees at 8 bases. The TCR originated in a human donor with acute or convalescent COVID-19. The donor label of this sample is uncertain. Sequenced sample: peripheral blood. CDR3 in amino acids: CASSEDRDYVNQPQHF. The CDR3 nucleotides read TGTGCCAGCAGTGAGGACAGGGACTATGTCAATCAGCCCCAGCATTTT.